A selection of T cell receptor beta chains follows, all from one sample in a study of shared clonotypes between healthy human individuals. Repertoires were generated with immunoSEQ multiplex PCR, while TCRdb's copy carries only in-frame clones and drops some. The sample includes about 1.5 million clones, roughly 95% of them seen just once. Material: naive CD4+ T cells sorted from blood. The receptors shown here come from a man aged 25 to 40 in good health. The CDR3 runs from the conserved cysteine through the conserved F or W. The order of the fields is J gene, D gene, V gene, clone size, CDR3 DNA, CDR3 protein. A D gene is named only where the DNA matches it firmly. Where a row states a size, it is once, few, many or the class of an expanded clone; other rows omit it.

J gene: TRBJ2-4; D gene: TRBD2; V gene: TRBV14; clone size: -; CDR3 DNA: TGTGCCAGCAGCCAAGATTTTGGCGGGAGCGCCGCCAAAAACATTCAGTACTTC; CDR3 protein: CASSQDFGGSAAKNIQYF
J gene: TRBJ2-7; D gene: -; V gene: TRBV6-5; clone size: -; CDR3 DNA: TGTGCCAGCAGTTACTCGAAGGATCCCTCCTACGAGCAGTACTTC; CDR3 protein: CASSYSKDPSYEQYF
J gene: TRBJ2-3; D gene: -; V gene: TRBV29-1; clone size: once; CDR3 DNA: TGCAGCGTTTGGGCTAACACAGATACGCAGTATTTT; CDR3 protein: CSVWANTDTQYF
J gene: TRBJ1-4; D gene: -; V gene: TRBV28; clone size: -; CDR3 DNA: TGTGCCAGCAGTTCCACAGGGAGGACTAATGAAAAACTGTTTTTT; CDR3 protein: CASSSTGRTNEKLFF
J gene: TRBJ2-5; D gene: -; V gene: TRBV11-3; clone size: -; CDR3 DNA: TGTGCCAGCAGCTTAGGACAGCAAGAGACCCAGTACTTC; CDR3 protein: CASSLGQQETQYF
J gene: TRBJ1-1; D gene: -; V gene: TRBV27; clone size: -; CDR3 DNA: TGTGCCAGCAGTTTATCGAGGAACACTGAAGCTTTCTTT; CDR3 protein: CASSLSRNTEAFF
J gene: TRBJ1-1; D gene: -; V gene: TRBV2; clone size: -; CDR3 DNA: TGTGCCACCGCTCGGGAGGCAACCATGAACACTGAAGCTTTCTTT; CDR3 protein: CATAREATMNTEAFF
J gene: TRBJ1-1; D gene: -; V gene: TRBV2; clone size: -; CDR3 DNA: TGTGCCAGCAGTCCCACACGTAACACTGAAGCTTTCTTT; CDR3 protein: CASSPTRNTEAFF
J gene: TRBJ2-1; D gene: TRBD2; V gene: TRBV6-5; clone size: few; CDR3 DNA: TGTGCCAGCAAGGGACTAGCGGGATCCTACAATGAGCAGTTCTTC; CDR3 protein: CASKGLAGSYNEQFF
J gene: TRBJ2-7; D gene: -; V gene: TRBV21-1; clone size: once; CDR3 DNA: TGTGCCAGCAGCAAAAGGTCGGGAGAAGGCTACGAGCAGTACTTC; CDR3 protein: CASSKRSGEGYEQYF
J gene: TRBJ1-1; D gene: -; V gene: TRBV6-6; clone size: -; CDR3 DNA: TGTGCCAGCAGTTACCTAATGAACACTGAAGCTTTCTTT; CDR3 protein: CASSYLMNTEAFF
J gene: TRBJ2-1; D gene: TRBD1; V gene: TRBV14; clone size: -; CDR3 DNA: TGTGCCAGCAGCCAAGGATTCCGGGACAGGGGTTTCTTC; CDR3 protein: CASSQGFRDRGFF
J gene: TRBJ1-2; D gene: TRBD1; V gene: TRBV19; clone size: -; CDR3 DNA: TGTGCCAGTAGTAATGGGAGGAGACAGGGATCGGGCTATGGCTACACCTTC; CDR3 protein: CASSNGRRQGSGYGYTF
J gene: TRBJ1-5; D gene: -; V gene: TRBV6-5; clone size: -; CDR3 DNA: TGTGCCAGCAGTCGGTGGGGGGCGAGACAGCCCCAGCATTTT; CDR3 protein: CASSRWGARQPQHF
J gene: TRBJ1-5; D gene: -; V gene: TRBV19; clone size: -; CDR3 DNA: TGTGCCAGTCGCGGGGGCAATCAGCCCCAGCATTTT; CDR3 protein: CASRGGNQPQHF
J gene: TRBJ1-1; D gene: -; V gene: TRBV5-8; clone size: once; CDR3 DNA: TGTGCCAGCAGCTTGTGGGGGGCCAACACTGAAGCTTTCTTT; CDR3 protein: CASSLWGANTEAFF
J gene: TRBJ2-1; D gene: -; V gene: TRBV18; clone size: -; CDR3 DNA: TGTGCCAGCTCACTTACCGACGGTCCAGGTTACAATGAGCAGTTCTTC; CDR3 protein: CASSLTDGPGYNEQFF
J gene: TRBJ1-5; D gene: -; V gene: TRBV6-6; clone size: -; CDR3 DNA: TGTGCCAGCAGTTACGCAGGGCCGAGAAGCAATCAGCCCCAGCATTTT; CDR3 protein: CASSYAGPRSNQPQHF
J gene: TRBJ2-7; D gene: TRBD1; V gene: TRBV13; clone size: -; CDR3 DNA: TGTGCCAGCAGCTCCCGGACAGGGCACGAGCAGTACTTC; CDR3 protein: CASSSRTGHEQYF
J gene: TRBJ1-4; D gene: -; V gene: TRBV7-9; clone size: -; CDR3 DNA: TGTGCCAGCAGTCCCCTGGACGTTCAGAGGGAAAAACTGTTTTTT; CDR3 protein: CASSPLDVQREKLFF
J gene: TRBJ2-3; D gene: TRBD2; V gene: TRBV19; clone size: -; CDR3 DNA: TGTGCCAGCGGGACTAGCATTTTGGATACGCAGTATTTT; CDR3 protein: CASGTSILDTQYF
J gene: TRBJ2-3; D gene: -; V gene: TRBV7-3; clone size: once; CDR3 DNA: TGTGCCAGCAGCTTATGGCAGGCGGATACGCAGTATTTT; CDR3 protein: CASSLWQADTQYF
J gene: TRBJ1-1; D gene: -; V gene: TRBV18; clone size: -; CDR3 DNA: TGTGCCAGCTCACCAAGTTTACTAAACACTGAAGCTTTCTTT; CDR3 protein: CASSPSLLNTEAFF
J gene: TRBJ2-7; D gene: TRBD1; V gene: TRBV5-5; clone size: -; CDR3 DNA: TGTGCCAGCAGCTTGGGGGTGACAGGGGTCGAGCAGTACTTC; CDR3 protein: CASSLGVTGVEQYF
J gene: TRBJ2-7; D gene: -; V gene: TRBV5-1; clone size: -; CDR3 DNA: TGCGCCAGCAGCTTGGATCCCGGCGGGGCGAGTAGGGAGCAGTACTTC; CDR3 protein: CASSLDPGGASREQYF
J gene: TRBJ2-5; D gene: TRBD2; V gene: TRBV7-9; clone size: once; CDR3 DNA: TGTGCCAGCAGAGGACTAGCGGGAGAGACCCAGTACTTC; CDR3 protein: CASRGLAGETQYF
J gene: TRBJ2-5; D gene: TRBD2; V gene: TRBV7-2; clone size: -; CDR3 DNA: TGTGCCAGCAGTTTCGACACTAGCGGGAGGGAGACCCAGTACTTC; CDR3 protein: CASSFDTSGRETQYF
J gene: TRBJ2-2; D gene: TRBD2; V gene: TRBV18; clone size: once; CDR3 DNA: TGTGCCAGCTCACCTTTTACTAGCGGGAGAACCGGGGAGCTGTTTTTT; CDR3 protein: CASSPFTSGRTGELFF
J gene: TRBJ1-3; D gene: -; V gene: TRBV28; clone size: once; CDR3 DNA: TGTGCCAGCAGTTTACTACGGGGGCCTGGAAACACCATATATTTT; CDR3 protein: CASSLLRGPGNTIYF
J gene: TRBJ1-3; D gene: -; V gene: TRBV6-5; clone size: once; CDR3 DNA: TGTGCCAGCTCGACGACTTTTGGATACACCATATATTTT; CDR3 protein: CASSTTFGYTIYF
J gene: TRBJ1-1; D gene: -; V gene: TRBV5-1; clone size: -; CDR3 DNA: TGCGCCAGCAGCACACAGGGGAACACTGAAGCTTTCTTT; CDR3 protein: CASSTQGNTEAFF
J gene: TRBJ1-5; D gene: TRBD1; V gene: TRBV30; clone size: -; CDR3 DNA: TGTGCCTGGAGAGGCCAGGGGGCATATCAGCCCCAGCATTTT; CDR3 protein: CAWRGQGAYQPQHF
J gene: TRBJ1-3; D gene: TRBD1; V gene: TRBV5-6; clone size: once; CDR3 DNA: TGTGCCAGCAGCAAAACAGGGGGCTGGTCTGGAAACACCATATATTTT; CDR3 protein: CASSKTGGWSGNTIYF
J gene: TRBJ2-5; D gene: -; V gene: TRBV5-1; clone size: -; CDR3 DNA: TGCGCCAGCACTCGACGGGACCAAGAGACCCAGTACTTC; CDR3 protein: CASTRRDQETQYF
J gene: TRBJ1-4; D gene: -; V gene: TRBV2; clone size: -; CDR3 DNA: TGTGCCAGCAGGTCCCGGGGAGTGGGGTTTGCTAATGAAAAACTGTTTTTT; CDR3 protein: CASRSRGVGFANEKLFF
J gene: TRBJ2-4; D gene: TRBD2; V gene: TRBV30; clone size: -; CDR3 DNA: TGTGCCTGGAGTGCTCGACTAGCGGGCCTAGCCAAAAACATTCAGTACTTC; CDR3 protein: CAWSARLAGLAKNIQYF
J gene: TRBJ2-5; D gene: TRBD1; V gene: TRBV5-4; clone size: -; CDR3 DNA: TGTGCCAGCAACCCAGGGGGAAGTGAGACCCAGTACTTC; CDR3 protein: CASNPGGSETQYF
J gene: TRBJ2-2; D gene: -; V gene: TRBV5-4; clone size: -; CDR3 DNA: TGTGCCAGCAGCTTGGCCTTCAGCACCGGGGAGCTGTTTTTT; CDR3 protein: CASSLAFSTGELFF